Listed below are T cell receptor beta chains from one sample, sequenced in a study of post-analysis software for immune sequencing data. MiXCR was run by TCRdb on the PCR reads, yielding one entry per CDR3 protein. The sample includes hundreds of thousands of distinct CDR3 sequences, over 45% seen only once; the top ten take roughly 12%. Sequencing was carried out using blood. These receptors all come from a girl aged 2 to 10 with multiple sclerosis. Each CDR3 is given with its conserved first and last residue. Each record gives: D gene, J gene, clone size, V gene, CDR3 DNA, CDR3 protein. The D gene is left open where the match is weak. Part of the rows lack a size; the others show once, few, many or a class for expanded clones.

TRBD1,TRBJ2-1,-,TRBV6-2/TRBV6-3,TGTGCCAGCAGTTCCGGACAGGCGGGCGAGCAGTTCTTC,CASSSGQAGEQFF
TRBD2,TRBJ2-7,-,TRBV5-1,TGCGCCAGCAGCTTGGGGGAGCGGGAGCTGTACGAGCAGTACTTC,CASSLGERELYEQYF
TRBD2,TRBJ2-3,few,TRBV9,TGTGCCAGCAGCTCCAGACTAGCGGGAGTTACAGATACGCAGTATTTT,CASSSRLAGVTDTQYF
-,TRBJ1-2,-,TRBV7-9,TGTGCCAGCAGCTTAGCGCCTTGGCAGAACTATGGCTACACCTTC,CASSLAPWQNYGYTF
-,TRBJ1-4,-,TRBV29-1,TGCAGCGTTGAAGATCCACCGATGAATGAAAAACTGTTTTTT,CSVEDPPMNEKLFF
TRBD1,TRBJ1-4,once,TRBV10-3,TGTGCCATCAGCCCGGTGGGGGACAGGGATGAAAAACTGTTTTTT,CAISPVGDRDEKLFF
TRBD1,TRBJ1-6,-,TRBV12-3/TRBV12-4,TGTGCCAGCAGTTTAAGTGGGCCACAGGGGTCACCCCTCCACTTT,CASSLSGPQGSPLHF
-,TRBJ2-5,few,TRBV5-1,TGCGCCAGCAGCTTGGTTACATTCCAAGAGACCCAGTACTTC,CASSLVTFQETQYF
-,TRBJ1-1,-,TRBV5-5,TGTGCCAGCAGCACTAAAGAAAGCACTGAAGCTTTCTTT,CASSTKESTEAFF
-,TRBJ2-7,-,TRBV12-3/TRBV12-4,TGTGCCAGCAGCAGGCTAGCCCTACTTACCTACGAGCAGTACTTC,CASSRLALLTYEQYF
TRBD2,TRBJ2-7,-,TRBV7-2,TGTGCCAGCAGCTTATCGTCGGGGACTAGCGGGATTTACGAGCAGTACTTC,CASSLSSGTSGIYEQYF
-,TRBJ2-5,few,TRBV12-3/TRBV12-4,TGTGCCAGCAGTTTCGCCCCTCGAGAGACCCAGTACTTC,CASSFAPRETQYF
TRBD1,TRBJ2-1,-,TRBV7-8,TGTGCCAGCAGCTTCCGGGGGACAGGAGGCGATGAGCAGTTCTTC,CASSFRGTGGDEQFF
-,TRBJ1-5,-,TRBV20-1,TGCAGTGCTAGGGGACACTTAAATCAGCCCCAGCATTTT,CSARGHLNQPQHF
TRBD1,TRBJ2-1,-,TRBV12-3/TRBV12-4,TGTGCCAGCAGCCCTCCGACAGGGGGCTTAAATGGGCAGTTCTTC,CASSPPTGGLNGQFF
-,TRBJ1-2,-,TRBV10-2,TGCGCCAGCAGTGACCTTTTTGAGGGTCCCTATGGCTACACCTTC,CASSDLFEGPYGYTF
TRBD2,TRBJ2-1,-,TRBV7-9,TGTGCCAGCAGCTCCAGCGTTACTAGCGGGTTCTACAATGAGCAGTTCTTC,CASSSSVTSGFYNEQFF
-,TRBJ1-2,-,TRBV28,TGTGCCAGCAGTTCAGGGGACACGGACCTCGTAGGCTACACCTTC,CASSSGDTDLVGYTF
-,TRBJ1-5,-,TRBV11-2,TGTGCCAGCAGCCCCGGGGGCTGGACGGATAGCAATCAGCCCCAGCATTTT,CASSPGGWTDSNQPQHF
TRBD2,TRBJ2-3,few,TRBV5-1,TGTGCCAGCTCACTCGGACTAGACACAGATACGCAGTATTTT,CASSLGLDTDTQYF
-,TRBJ2-1,-,TRBV11-2,TGTGCCAGCAGCTTAGTAGGGGCGGGCAATGAGCAGTTCTTC,CASSLVGAGNEQFF
TRBD1,TRBJ2-2,-,TRBV6-4,TGTGCCAGCAGACCTCCGGGACAGGGGTCTGACACCGGGGAGCTGTTTTTT,CASRPPGQGSDTGELFF
-,TRBJ1-2,few,TRBV6-5,TGTGCCAGCAGGTTAACAGGCTCCTATGGCTACACCTTC,CASRLTGSYGYTF
-,TRBJ1-1,-,TRBV6-1,TGTGCCATCTCGGGACTCCTTAACACTGAAGCTTTCTTT,CAISGLLNTEAFF
-,TRBJ2-7,-,TRBV11-1,TGTGCCAGCAGCGGGGGGGCACTTGCCTACGAGCAGTACTTC,CASSGGALAYEQYF
-,TRBJ2-3,-,TRBV5-1,TGCGCCAGCAGGCCCCACCCTAGCACAGATACGCAGTATTTT,CASRPHPSTDTQYF
-,TRBJ2-7,few,TRBV10-3,TGTGCCATCAGTGAGTCCGACCTCTCCCTCGACACCTACGAGCAGTACTTC,CAISESDLSLDTYEQYF
-,TRBJ2-5,few,TRBV7-2,TGTGCCAGCAGCTCCATCGAAGAGACCCAGTACTTC,CASSSIEETQYF